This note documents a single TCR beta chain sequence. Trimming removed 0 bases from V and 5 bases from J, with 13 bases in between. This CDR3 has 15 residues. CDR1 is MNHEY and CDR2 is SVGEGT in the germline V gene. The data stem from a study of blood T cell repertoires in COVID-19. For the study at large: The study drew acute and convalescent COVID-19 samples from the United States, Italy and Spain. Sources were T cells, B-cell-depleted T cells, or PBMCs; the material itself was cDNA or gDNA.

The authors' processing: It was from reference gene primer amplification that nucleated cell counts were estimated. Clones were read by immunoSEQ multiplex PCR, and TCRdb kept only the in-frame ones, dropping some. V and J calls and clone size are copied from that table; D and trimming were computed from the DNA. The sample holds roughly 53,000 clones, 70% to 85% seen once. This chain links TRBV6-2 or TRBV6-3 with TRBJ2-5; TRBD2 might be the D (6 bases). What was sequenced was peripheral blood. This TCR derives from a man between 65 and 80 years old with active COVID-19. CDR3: CASSYSRAGLETQYF. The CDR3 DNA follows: TGTGCCAGCAGTTACTCGAGGGCGGGGTTGGAGACCCAGTACTTC.